The entry that follows covers one TCR beta chain sequence. This record comes from a study of early T cells in non-severe SARS-CoV-2 infection. Across the whole study: Whole-blood bulk RNA, unsorted, was sequenced, and chains were unpaired.

The TCR library protocol attached unique molecular identifiers to the individual cDNA molecules. TCRdb reanalysed the 5' RACE reads using MiXCR and keeps one entry per CDR3 protein. This table has 25,000 to 30,000 distinct CDR3 sequences, around 5% appearing once. Germline CDR1 SGDLS, CDR2 YYNGEE. The V and J ends lost 0 bases and 2 bases respectively, with 4 bases between them. The CDR3 is made up of 13 amino acids. This receptor was obtained from an adult who was a healthcare worker with PCR-confirmed SARS-CoV-2 infection or an uninfected control (not recorded which). This sequence joins TRBV9 and TRBJ2-3; no clear D gene. The sample comprised whole blood. CDR3 in DNA: TGTGCCAGCAGCGTAGATAACACAGATACGCAGTATTTT. Translation gives CASSVDNTDTQYF. Combining the CDR3 with reference TRBV9 and TRBJ2-3 gives the whole variable domain DSGVTQTPKHLITATGQRVTLRCSPRSGDLSVYWYQQSLDQGLQFLIQYYNGEERAKGNILERFSAQQFPDLHSELNLSSLELGDSALYFCASSVDNTDTQYFGPGTRLTVL.